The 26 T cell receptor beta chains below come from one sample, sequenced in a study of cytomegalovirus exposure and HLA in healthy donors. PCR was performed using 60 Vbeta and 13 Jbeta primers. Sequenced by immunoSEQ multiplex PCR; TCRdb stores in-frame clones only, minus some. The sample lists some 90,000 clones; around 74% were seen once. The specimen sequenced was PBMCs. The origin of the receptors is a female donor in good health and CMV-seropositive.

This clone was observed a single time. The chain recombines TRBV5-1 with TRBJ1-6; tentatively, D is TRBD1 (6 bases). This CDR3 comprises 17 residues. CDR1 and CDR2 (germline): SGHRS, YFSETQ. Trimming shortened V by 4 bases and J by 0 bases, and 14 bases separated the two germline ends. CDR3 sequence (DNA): TGCGCCAGCAGCCGGACAGCCACGAACTCCTATAATTCACCCCTCCACTTT. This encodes CASSRTATNSYNSPLHF.

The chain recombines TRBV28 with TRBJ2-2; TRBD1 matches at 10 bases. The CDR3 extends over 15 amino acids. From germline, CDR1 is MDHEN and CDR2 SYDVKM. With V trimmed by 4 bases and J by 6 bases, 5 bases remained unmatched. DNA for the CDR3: TGTGCCAGCAGTTGGGGCGGGACAGGGGCCGGGGAGCTGTTTTTT. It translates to CASSWGGTGAGELFF.

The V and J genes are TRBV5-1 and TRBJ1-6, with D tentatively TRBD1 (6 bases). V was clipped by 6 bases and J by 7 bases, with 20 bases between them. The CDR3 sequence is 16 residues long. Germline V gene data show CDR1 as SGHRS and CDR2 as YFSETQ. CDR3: CASTEQGAPSNSPLHF. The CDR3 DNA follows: TGCGCCAGCACCGAACAGGGAGCCCCCTCCAATTCACCCCTCCACTTT.

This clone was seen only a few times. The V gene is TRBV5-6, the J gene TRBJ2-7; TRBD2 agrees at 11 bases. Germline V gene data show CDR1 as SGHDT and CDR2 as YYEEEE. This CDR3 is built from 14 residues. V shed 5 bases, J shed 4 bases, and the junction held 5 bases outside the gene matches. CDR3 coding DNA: TGTGCCAGCAGAACTAGCGGGGGAACTTACGAGCAGTACTTC. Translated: CASRTSGGTYEQYF.

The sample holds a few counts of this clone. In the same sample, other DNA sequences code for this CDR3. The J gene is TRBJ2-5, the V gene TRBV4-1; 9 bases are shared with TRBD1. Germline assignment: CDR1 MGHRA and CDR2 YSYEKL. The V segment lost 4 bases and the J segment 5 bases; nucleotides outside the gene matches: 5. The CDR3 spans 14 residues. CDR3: CASSLRQGGETQYF. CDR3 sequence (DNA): TGCGCCAGCAGCCTACGACAGGGGGGGGAGACCCAGTACTTC.

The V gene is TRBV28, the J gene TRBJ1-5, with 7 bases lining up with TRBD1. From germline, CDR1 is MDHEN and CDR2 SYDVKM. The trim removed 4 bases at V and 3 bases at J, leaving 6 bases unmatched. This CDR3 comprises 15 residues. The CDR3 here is CASSSPGGNNQPQHF. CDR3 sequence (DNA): TGTGCCAGCAGTTCGCCAGGGGGGAACAATCAGCCCCAGCATTTT. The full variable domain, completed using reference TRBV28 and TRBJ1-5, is DVKVTQSSRYLVKRTGEKVFLECVQDMDHENMFWYRQDPGLGLRLIYFSYDVKMKEKGDIPEGYSVSREKKERFSLILESASTNQTSMYLCASSSPGGNNQPQHFGDGTRLSIL.

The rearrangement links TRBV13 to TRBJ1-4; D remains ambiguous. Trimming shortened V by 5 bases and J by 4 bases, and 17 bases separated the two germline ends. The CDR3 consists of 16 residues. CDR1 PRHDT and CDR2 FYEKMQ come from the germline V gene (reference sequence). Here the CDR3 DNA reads TGTGCCAGCAGCGGTTACCCCGACGGAGGTAATGAAAAACTGTTTTTT. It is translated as CASSGYPDGGNEKLFF.

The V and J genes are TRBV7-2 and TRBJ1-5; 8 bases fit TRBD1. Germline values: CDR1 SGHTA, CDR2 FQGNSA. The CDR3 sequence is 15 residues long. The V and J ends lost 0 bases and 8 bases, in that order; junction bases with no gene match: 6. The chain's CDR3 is CASSLASTGVKPQHF. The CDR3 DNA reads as TGTGCCAGCAGCTTAGCGTCGACAGGGGTCAAGCCCCAGCATTTT.

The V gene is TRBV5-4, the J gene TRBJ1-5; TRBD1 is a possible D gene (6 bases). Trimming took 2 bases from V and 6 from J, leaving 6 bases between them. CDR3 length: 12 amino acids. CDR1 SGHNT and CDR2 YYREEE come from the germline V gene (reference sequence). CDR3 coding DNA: TGTGCCAGCAGCTTACAGGGTCAGCCCCAGCATTTT. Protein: CASSLQGQPQHF. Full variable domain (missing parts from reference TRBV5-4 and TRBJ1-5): ETGVTQSPTHLIKTRGQQVTLRCSSQSGHNTVSWYQQALGQGPQFIFQYYREEENGRGNFPPRFSGLQFPNYSSELNVNALELDDSALYLCASSLQGQPQHFGDGTRLSIL.

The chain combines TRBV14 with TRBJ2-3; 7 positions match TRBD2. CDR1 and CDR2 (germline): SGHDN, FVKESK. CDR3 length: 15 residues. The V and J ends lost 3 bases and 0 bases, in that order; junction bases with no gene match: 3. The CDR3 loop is CASSQLAVSTDTQYF. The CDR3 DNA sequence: TGTGCCAGCAGCCAGCTAGCGGTGAGCACAGATACGCAGTATTTT.

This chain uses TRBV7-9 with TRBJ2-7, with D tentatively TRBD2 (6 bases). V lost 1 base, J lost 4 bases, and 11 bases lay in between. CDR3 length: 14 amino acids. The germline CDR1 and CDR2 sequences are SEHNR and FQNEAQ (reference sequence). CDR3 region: CASSLGGVGYEQYF. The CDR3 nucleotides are TGTGCCAGCAGCTTAGGCGGGGTTGGGTACGAGCAGTACTTC. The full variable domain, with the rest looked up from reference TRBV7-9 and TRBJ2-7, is DTGVSQNPRHKITKRGQNVTFRCDPISEHNRLYWYRQTLGQGPEFLTYFQNEAQLEKSRLLSDRFSAERPKGSFSTLEIQRTEQGDSAMYLCASSLGGVGYEQYFGPGTRLTVT.

CDR3 protein: CASSLEGGAGEKLFF. In nucleotides, the CDR3 is TGTGCCAGCAGCTTAGAAGGAGGGGCTGGTGAAAAACTGTTTTTT. The chain is built from TRBV11-1 and TRBJ1-4; possible D gene TRBD1, 5 bases. This CDR3 comprises 15 residues. Germline CDR1 reads SGHAT; CDR2 reads FQDESV (reference sequence). Between the trimmed V and J ends, which lost 1 base and 7 bases, there was a span of 13 bases.

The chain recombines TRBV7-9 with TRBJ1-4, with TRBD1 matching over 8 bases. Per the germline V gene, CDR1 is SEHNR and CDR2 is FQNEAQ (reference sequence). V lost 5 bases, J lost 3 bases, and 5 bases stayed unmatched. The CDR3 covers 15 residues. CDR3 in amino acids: CASSLGQGANEKLFF. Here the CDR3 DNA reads TGTGCCAGCAGCCTCGGACAGGGAGCTAATGAAAAACTGTTTTTT.

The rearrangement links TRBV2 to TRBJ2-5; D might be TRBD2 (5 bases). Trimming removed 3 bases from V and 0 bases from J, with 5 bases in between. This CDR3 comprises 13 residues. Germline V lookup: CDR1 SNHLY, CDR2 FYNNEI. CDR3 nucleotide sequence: TGTGCCAGCAGTGAGGACTACCAAGAGACCCAGTACTTC. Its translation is CASSEDYQETQYF.

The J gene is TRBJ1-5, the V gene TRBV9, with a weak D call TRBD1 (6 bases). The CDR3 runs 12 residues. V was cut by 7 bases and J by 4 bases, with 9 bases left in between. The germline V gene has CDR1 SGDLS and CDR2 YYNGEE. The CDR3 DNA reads TGTGCCAGCGGACAGTGGAATCAGCCCCAGCATTTT. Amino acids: CASGQWNQPQHF.

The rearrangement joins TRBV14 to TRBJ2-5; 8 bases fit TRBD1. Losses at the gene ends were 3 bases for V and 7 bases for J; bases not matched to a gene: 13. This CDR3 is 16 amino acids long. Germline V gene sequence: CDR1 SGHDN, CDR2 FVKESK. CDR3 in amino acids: CASSQRLNRGIGTQYF. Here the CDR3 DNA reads TGTGCCAGCAGCCAGAGGTTGAACAGGGGGATTGGGACCCAGTACTTC.

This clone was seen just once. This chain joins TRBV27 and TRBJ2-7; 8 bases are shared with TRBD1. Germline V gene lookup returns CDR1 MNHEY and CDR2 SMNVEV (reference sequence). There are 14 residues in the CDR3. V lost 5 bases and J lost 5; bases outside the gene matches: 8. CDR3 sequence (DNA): TGTGCCAGCAGTCGACAGGGGAATAGCGACGAGCAGTACTTC. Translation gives CASSRQGNSDEQYF.

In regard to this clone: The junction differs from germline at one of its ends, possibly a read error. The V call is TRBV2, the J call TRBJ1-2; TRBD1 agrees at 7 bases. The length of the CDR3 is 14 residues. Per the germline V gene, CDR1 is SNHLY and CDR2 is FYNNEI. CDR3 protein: CASREETGNYGYTF. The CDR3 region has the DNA TGTGCCAGCAGGGAAGAGACAGGGAACTATGGCTACACCTTC.

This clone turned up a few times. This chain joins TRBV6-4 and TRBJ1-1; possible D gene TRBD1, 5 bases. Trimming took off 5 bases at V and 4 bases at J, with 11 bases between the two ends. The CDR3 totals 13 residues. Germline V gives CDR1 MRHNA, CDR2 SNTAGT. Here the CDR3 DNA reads TGTGCCAGCAGTTCAGGGCCCGGCACTGAAGCTTTCTTT. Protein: CASSSGPGTEAFF.

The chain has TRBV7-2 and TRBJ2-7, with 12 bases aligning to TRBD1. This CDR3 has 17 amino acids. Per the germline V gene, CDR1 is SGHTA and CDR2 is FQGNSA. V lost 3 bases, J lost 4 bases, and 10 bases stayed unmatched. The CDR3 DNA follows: TGTGCCAGCAGCTTGGGCCCCGGGACAGGGGGCGAATACGAGCAGTACTTC. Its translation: CASSLGPGTGGEYEQYF.

This chain's CDR3 is CASSVGPGAVGNTIYF. DNA of the CDR3: TGTGCCAGCAGCGTAGGCCCAGGGGCCGTGGGAAACACCATATATTTT. This chain joins TRBV9 and TRBJ1-3, with a weak D call TRBD1 (6 bases). The CDR3 totals 16 residues. V lost 0 bases, J lost 4 bases, and 14 bases lay in between. Germline CDR1 and CDR2: SGDLS and YYNGEE.

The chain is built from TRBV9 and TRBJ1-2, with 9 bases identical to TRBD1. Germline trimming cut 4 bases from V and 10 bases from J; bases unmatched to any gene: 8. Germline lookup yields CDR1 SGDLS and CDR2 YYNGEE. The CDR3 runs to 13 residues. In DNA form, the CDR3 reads TGTGCCAGCAGCCAGGACAGGGGAGTTGTCTACACCTTC. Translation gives CASSQDRGVVYTF.

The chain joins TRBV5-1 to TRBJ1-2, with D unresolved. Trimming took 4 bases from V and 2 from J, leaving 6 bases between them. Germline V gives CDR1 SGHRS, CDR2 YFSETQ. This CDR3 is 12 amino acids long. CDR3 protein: CASSAGNYGYTF. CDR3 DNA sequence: TGCGCCAGCAGCGCGGGAAACTATGGCTACACCTTC. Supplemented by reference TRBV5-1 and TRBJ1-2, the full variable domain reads KAGVTQTPRYLIKTRGQQVTLSCSPISGHRSVSWYQQTPGQGLQFLFEYFSETQRNKGNFPGRFSGRQFSNSRSEMNVSTLELGDSALYLCASSAGNYGYTFGSGTRLTVV.

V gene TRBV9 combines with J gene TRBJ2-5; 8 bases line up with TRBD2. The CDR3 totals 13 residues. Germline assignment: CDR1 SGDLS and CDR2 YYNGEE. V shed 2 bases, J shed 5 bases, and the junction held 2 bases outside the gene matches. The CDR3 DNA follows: TGTGCCAGCAGCGTCACGGGGGGGGAGACCCAGTACTTC. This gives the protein CASSVTGGETQYF.

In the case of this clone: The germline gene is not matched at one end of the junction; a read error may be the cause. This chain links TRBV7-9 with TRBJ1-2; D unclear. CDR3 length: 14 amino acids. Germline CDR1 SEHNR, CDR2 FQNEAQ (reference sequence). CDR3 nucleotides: TGTTCCAGCAGCTCCCCCCGGGTTTCCTATGGCTACACCTTC. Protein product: CSSSSPRVSYGYTF.

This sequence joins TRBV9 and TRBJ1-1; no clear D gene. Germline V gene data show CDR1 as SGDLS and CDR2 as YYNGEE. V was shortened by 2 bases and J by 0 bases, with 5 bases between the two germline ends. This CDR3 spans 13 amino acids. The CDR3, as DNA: TGTGCCAGCAGCGTTAACATGAACACTGAAGCTTTCTTT. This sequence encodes CASSVNMNTEAFF.